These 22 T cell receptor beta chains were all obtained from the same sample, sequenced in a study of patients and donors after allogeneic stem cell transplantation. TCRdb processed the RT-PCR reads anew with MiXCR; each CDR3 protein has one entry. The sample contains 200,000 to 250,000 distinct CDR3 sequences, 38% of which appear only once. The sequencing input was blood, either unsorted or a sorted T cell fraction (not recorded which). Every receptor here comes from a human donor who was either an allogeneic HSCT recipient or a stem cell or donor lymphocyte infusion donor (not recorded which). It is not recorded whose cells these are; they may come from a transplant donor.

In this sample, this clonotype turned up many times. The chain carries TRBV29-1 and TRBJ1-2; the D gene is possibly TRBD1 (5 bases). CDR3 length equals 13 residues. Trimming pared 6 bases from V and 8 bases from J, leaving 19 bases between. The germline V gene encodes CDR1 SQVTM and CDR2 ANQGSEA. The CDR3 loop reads CSVRDSPYGGYTF. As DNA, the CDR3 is TGCAGCGTCCGGGACTCCCCTTACGGAGGCTACACCTTC.

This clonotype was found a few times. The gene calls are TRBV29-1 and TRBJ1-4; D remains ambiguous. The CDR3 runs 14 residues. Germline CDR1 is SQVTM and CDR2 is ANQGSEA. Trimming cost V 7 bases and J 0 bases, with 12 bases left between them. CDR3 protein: CSAEDPATNEKLFF. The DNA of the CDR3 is TGCAGCGCCGAAGACCCTGCAACTAATGAAAAACTGTTTTTT.

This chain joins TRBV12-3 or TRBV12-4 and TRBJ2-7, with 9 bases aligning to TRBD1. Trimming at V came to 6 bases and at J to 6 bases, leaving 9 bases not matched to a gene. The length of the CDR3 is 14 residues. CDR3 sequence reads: CASSERDRVVEQYF. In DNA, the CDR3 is TGTGCCAGCAGCGAACGGGACAGGGTCGTCGAGCAGTACTTC.

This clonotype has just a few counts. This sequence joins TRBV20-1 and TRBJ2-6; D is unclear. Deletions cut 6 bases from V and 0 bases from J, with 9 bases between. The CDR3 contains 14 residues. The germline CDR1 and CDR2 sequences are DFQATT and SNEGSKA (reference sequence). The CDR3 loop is CSAEQRSGANVLTF. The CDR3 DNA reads TGCAGTGCGGAACAGCGCTCTGGGGCCAACGTCCTGACTTTC.

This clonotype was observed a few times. CDR3 in amino acids: CASTLWGFGSPLHF. The CDR3 region has the DNA TGTGCCAGCACCCTGTGGGGTTTTGGTTCACCCCTCCACTTT. This chain connects TRBV28 to TRBJ1-6; D remains ambiguous. Trimming removed 7 bases from V and 9 bases from J, with 16 bases in between. Per germline, CDR1 MDHEN and CDR2 SYDVKM. CDR3 size: 14 residues.

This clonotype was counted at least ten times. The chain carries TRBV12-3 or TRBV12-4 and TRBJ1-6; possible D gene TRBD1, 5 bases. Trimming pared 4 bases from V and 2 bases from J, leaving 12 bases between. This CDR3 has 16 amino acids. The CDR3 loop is CASSSRDLAYNSPLHF. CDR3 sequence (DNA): TGTGCCAGCAGTTCCAGGGACTTGGCCTATAATTCACCCCTCCACTTT.

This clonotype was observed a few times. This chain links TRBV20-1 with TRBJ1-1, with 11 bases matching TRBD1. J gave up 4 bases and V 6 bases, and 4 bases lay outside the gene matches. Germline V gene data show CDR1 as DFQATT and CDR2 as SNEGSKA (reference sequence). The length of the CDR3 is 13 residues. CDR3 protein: CSAGTGGTTEAFF. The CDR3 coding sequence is TGCAGTGCCGGGACAGGGGGGACCACTGAAGCTTTCTTT.

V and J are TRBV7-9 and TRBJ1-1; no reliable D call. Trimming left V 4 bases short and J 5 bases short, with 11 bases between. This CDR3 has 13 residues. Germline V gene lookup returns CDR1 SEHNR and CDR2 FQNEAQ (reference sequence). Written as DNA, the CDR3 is TGTGCCAGCAGCTATGGGGTGGCAACTGAAGCTTTCTTT. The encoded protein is CASSYGVATEAFF.

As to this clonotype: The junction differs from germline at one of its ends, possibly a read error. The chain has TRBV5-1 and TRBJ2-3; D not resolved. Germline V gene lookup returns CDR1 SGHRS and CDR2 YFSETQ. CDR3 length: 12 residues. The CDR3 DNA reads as TGCGCCGGCAGCTTGGCCGTAGATACGCAGTATTTT. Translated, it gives CAGSLAVDTQYF.

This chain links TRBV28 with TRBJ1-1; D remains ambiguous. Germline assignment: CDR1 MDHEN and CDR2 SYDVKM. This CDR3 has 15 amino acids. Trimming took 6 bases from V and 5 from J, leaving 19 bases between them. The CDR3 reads CASSPGGPMGTEAFF. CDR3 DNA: TGTGCCAGCAGCCCCGGAGGGCCCATGGGTACTGAAGCTTTCTTT.

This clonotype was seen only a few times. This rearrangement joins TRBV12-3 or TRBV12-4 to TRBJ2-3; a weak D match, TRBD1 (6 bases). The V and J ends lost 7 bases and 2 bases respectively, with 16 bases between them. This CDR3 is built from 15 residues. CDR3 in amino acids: CASTPTGLYTDTQYF. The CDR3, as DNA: TGTGCCAGCACCCCGACAGGACTCTACACAGATACGCAGTATTTT.

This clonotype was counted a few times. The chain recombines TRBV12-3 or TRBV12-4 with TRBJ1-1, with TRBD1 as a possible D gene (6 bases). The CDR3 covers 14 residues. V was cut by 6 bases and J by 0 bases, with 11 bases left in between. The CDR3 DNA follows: TGTGCCAGCAGCCAAGGGGGACTGAACACTGAAGCTTTCTTT. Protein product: CASSQGGLNTEAFF.

The CDR3 bases are TGCGCCAGCAGCTTGGTGGCTAAAGAGACCCAGTACTTC. Translating it yields CASSLVAKETQYF. The rearrangement joins TRBV5-1 to TRBJ2-5; D unclear. V was shortened by 0 bases and J by 3 bases, with 6 bases between the two germline ends. Germline values: CDR1 SGHRS, CDR2 YFSETQ. The length of the CDR3 is 13 residues.

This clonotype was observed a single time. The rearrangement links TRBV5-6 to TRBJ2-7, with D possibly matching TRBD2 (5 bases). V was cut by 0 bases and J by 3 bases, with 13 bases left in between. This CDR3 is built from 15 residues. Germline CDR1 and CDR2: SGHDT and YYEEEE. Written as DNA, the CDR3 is TGTGCCAGCAGCTTGGCGGGAAGGACCCTCTACGAGCAGTACTTC. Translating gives CASSLAGRTLYEQYF.

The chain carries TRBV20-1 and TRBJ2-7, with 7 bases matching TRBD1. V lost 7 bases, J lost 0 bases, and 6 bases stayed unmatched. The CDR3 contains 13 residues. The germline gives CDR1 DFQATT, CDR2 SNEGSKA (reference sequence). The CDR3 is CSGRQGPSYEQYF. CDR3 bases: TGCAGTGGCCGACAGGGCCCCTCCTACGAGCAGTACTTC.

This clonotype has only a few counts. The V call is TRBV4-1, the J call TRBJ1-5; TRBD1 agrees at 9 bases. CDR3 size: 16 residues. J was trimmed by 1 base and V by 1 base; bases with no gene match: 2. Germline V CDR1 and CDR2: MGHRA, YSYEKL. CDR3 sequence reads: CASSQGTGVSNQPQHF. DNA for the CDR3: TGCGCCAGCAGCCAAGGGACAGGGGTGAGCAATCAGCCCCAGCATTTT.

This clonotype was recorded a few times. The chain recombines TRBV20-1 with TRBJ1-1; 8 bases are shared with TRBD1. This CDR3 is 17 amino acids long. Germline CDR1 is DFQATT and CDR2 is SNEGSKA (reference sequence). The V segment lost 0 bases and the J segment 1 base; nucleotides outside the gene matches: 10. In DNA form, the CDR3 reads TGCAGTGCTAGAGATCTCGTGGGCAGGGGGCCGAACACTGAAGCTTTCTTT. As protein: CSARDLVGRGPNTEAFF.

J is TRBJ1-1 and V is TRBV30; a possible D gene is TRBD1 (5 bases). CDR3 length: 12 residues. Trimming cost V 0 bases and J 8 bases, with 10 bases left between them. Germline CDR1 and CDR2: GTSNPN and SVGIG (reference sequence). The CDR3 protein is CAWSVRQGEAFF. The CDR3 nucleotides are TGTGCCTGGAGTGTACGGCAGGGCGAAGCTTTCTTT. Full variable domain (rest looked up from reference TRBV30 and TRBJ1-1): SQTIHQWPATLVQPVGSPLSLECTVEGTSNPNLYWYRQAAGRGLQLLFYSVGIGQISSEVPQNLSASRPQDRQFILSSKKLLLSDSGFYLCAWSVRQGEAFFGQGTRLTVV.

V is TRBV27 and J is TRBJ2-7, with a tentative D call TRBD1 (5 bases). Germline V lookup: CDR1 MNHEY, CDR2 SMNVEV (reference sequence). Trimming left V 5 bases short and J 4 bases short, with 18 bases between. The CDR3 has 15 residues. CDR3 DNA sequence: TGTGCCAGCAGTCCCCTAGGGGCAGGGAAGTACGAGCAGTACTTC. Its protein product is CASSPLGAGKYEQYF.

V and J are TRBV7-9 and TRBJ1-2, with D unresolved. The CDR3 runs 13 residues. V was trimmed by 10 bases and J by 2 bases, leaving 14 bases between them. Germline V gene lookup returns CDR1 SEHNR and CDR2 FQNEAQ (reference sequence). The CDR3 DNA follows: TGTGCCACCATTCGGGGAAAAAACTATGGCTACACCTTC. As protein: CATIRGKNYGYTF.

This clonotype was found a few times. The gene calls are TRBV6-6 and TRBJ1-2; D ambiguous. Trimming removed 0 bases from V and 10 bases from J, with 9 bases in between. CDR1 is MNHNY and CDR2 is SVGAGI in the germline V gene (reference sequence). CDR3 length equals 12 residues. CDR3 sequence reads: CASSYSRTLYTF. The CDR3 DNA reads TGTGCCAGCAGTTACTCGAGAACACTCTACACCTTC.

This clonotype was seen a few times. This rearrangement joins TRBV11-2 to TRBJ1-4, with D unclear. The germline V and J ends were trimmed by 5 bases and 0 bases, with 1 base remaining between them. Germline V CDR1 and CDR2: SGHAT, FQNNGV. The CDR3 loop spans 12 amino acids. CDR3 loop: CASSATNEKLFF. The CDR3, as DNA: TGTGCCAGCAGCGCAACTAATGAAAAACTGTTTTTT.